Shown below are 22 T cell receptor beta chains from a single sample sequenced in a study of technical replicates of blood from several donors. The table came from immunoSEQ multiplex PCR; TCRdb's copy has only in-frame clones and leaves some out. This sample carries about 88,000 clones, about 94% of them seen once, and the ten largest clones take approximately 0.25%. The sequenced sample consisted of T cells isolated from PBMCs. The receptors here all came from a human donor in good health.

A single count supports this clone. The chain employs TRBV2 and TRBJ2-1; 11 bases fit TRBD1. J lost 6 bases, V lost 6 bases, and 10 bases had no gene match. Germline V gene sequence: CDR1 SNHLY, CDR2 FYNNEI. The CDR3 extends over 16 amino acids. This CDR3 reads CASRDTGTGGTNEQFF. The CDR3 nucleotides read TGTGCCAGCAGAGATACCGGGACAGGGGGAACCAATGAGCAGTTCTTC.

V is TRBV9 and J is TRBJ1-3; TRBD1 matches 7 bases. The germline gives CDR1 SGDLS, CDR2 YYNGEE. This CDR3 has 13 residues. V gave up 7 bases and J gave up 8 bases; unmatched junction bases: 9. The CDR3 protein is CASSRGTADTIYF. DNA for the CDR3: TGTGCCAGCTCCAGGGGGACAGCAGACACCATATATTTT.

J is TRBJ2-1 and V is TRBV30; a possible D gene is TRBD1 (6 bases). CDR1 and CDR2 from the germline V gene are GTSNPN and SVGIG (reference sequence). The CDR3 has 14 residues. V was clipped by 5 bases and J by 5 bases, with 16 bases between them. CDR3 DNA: TGTGCCTGGGAAACAGGGCCCGATCACAATGAGCAGTTCTTC. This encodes CAWETGPDHNEQFF.

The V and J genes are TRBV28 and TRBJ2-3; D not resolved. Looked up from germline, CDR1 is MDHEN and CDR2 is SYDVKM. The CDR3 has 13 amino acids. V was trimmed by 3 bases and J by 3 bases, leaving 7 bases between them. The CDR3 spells CASSLGKTDTQYF. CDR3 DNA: TGTGCCAGCAGTTTGGGCAAAACAGATACGCAGTATTTT.

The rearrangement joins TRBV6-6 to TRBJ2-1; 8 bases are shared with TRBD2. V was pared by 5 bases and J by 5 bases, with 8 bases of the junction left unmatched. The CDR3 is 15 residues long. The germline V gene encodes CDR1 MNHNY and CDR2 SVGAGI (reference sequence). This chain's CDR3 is CASSPPGGANNEQFF. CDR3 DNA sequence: TGTGCCAGCAGTCCCCCCGGGGGGGCGAACAATGAGCAGTTCTTC.

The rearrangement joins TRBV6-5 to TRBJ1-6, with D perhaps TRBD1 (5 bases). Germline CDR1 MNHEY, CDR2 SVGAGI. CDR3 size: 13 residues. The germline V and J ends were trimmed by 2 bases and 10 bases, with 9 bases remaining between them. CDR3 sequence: CASSYEGVSPLHF. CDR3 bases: TGTGCCAGCAGTTACGAAGGGGTCTCACCCCTCCACTTT.

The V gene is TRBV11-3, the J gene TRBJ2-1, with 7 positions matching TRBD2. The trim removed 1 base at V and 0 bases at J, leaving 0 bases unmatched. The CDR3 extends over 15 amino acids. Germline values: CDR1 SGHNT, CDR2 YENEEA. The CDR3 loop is CASSLGTSSYNEQFF. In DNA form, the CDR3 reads TGTGCCAGCAGCTTAGGGACTAGCTCCTACAATGAGCAGTTCTTC.

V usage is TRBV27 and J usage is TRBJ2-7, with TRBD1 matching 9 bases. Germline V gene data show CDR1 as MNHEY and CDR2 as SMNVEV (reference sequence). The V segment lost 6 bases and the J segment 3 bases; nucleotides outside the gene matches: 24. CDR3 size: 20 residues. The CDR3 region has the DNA TGTGCCAGCAGCCCAACCGCGGGACAGGGTTTTATTTCGGACTACTACGAGCAGTACTTC. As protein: CASSPTAGQGFISDYYEQYF.

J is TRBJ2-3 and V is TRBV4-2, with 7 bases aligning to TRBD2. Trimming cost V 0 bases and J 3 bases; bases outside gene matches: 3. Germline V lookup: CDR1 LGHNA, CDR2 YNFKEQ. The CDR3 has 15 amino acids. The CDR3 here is CASSQEREGTDTQYF. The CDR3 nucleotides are TGTGCCAGCAGCCAAGAGAGGGAGGGGACAGATACGCAGTATTTT.

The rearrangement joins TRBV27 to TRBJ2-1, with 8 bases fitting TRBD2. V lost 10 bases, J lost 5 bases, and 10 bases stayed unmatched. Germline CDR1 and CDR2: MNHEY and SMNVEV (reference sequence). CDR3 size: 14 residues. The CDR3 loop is CATHLQAGDNEQFF. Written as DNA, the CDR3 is TGTGCCACACACCTCCAAGCGGGAGACAATGAGCAGTTCTTC.

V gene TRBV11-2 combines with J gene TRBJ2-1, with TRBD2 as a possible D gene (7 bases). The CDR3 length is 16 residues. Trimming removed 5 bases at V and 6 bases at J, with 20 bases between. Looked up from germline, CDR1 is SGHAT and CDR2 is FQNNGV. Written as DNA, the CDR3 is TGTGCCAGCAGCCCCGGTTCAGGCGGGGGCGTCAATGAGCAGTTCTTC. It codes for CASSPGSGGGVNEQFF. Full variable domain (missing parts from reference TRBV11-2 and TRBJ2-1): EAGVAQSPRYKIIEKRQSVAFWCNPISGHATLYWYQQILGQGPKLLIQFQNNGVVDDSQLPKDRFSAERLKGVDSTLKIQPAKLEDSAVYLCASSPGSGGGVNEQFFGPGTRLTVL.

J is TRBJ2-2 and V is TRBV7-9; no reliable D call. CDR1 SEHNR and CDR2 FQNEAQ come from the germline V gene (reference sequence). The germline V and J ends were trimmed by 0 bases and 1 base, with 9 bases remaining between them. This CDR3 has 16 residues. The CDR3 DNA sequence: TGTGCCAGCAGCTTAGCCAATTATAGGAACACCGGGGAGCTGTTTTTT. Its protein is CASSLANYRNTGELFF.

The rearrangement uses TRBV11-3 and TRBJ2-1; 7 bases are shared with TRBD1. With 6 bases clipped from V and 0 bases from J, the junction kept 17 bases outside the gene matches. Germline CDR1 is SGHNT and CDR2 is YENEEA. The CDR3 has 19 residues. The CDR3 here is CASRPDTGTAIRSYNEQFF. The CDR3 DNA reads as TGTGCCAGCAGACCAGATACCGGGACAGCCATACGCTCCTACAATGAGCAGTTCTTC.

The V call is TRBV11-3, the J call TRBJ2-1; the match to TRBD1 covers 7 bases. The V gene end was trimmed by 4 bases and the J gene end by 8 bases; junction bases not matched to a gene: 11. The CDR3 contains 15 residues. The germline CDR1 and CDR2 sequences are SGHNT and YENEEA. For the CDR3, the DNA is TGTGCCAGCAGCTCTTCCCGACAGGGTGGAGATGAGCAGTTCTTC. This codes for CASSSSRQGGDEQFF.

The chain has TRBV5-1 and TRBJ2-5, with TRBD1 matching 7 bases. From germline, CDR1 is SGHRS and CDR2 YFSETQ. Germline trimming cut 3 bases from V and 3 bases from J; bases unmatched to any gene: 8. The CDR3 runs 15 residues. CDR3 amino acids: CASSYITGDKETQYF. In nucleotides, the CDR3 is TGCGCCAGCAGCTACATCACAGGGGATAAAGAGACCCAGTACTTC.

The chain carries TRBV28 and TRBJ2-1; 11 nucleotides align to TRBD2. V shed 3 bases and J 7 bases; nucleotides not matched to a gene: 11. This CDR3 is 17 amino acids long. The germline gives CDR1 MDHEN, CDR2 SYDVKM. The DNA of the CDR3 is TGTGCCAGCAGTTTTCTCACCGGGACTAGCGGAACAAATGAGCAGTTCTTC. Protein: CASSFLTGTSGTNEQFF.

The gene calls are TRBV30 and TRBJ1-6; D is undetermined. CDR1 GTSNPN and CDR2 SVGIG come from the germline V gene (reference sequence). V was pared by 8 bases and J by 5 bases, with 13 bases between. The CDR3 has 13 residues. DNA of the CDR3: TGTGCCCTAAACCTGATCAATAATTCACCCCTCCACTTT. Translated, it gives CALNLINNSPLHF.

CDR3 nucleotides: TGTGCCAGCAGGCCTTTACTAGCGGACTACGAGCAGTACTTC. Protein product: CASRPLLADYEQYF. This sequence joins TRBV6-5 and TRBJ2-7, with TRBD2 matching over 8 bases. This CDR3 is 14 amino acids long. CDR1 is MNHEY, CDR2 SVGAGI, per germline. After removal of 6 bases from V and 3 bases from J, the junction contained 7 bases not matched to a gene.

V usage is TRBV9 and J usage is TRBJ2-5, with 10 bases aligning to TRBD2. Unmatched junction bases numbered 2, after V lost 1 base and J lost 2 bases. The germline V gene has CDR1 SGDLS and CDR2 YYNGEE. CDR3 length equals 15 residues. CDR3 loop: CASSVRTSGQETQYF. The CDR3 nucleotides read TGTGCCAGCAGCGTACGGACTAGCGGACAAGAGACCCAGTACTTC.

CDR3 residues: CASSYGAVMYNEQFF. The CDR3 DNA reads as TGTGCCAGCAGTTATGGTGCGGTGATGTACAATGAGCAGTTCTTC. J is TRBJ2-1 and V is TRBV6-5; D not certain. This CDR3 has 15 amino acids. Between the trimmed V and J ends, which lost 3 bases and 4 bases, there was a span of 13 bases. Germline V gives CDR1 MNHEY, CDR2 SVGAGI.

CDR3 sequence: CASSAPTSPAGFNEQFF. The CDR3 DNA sequence: TGTGCCAGTAGTGCCCCTACCTCACCCGCGGGTTTCAATGAGCAGTTCTTC. This sequence joins TRBV19 and TRBJ2-1; D is possibly TRBD2 (5 bases). Trimming cost V 5 bases and J 6 bases, with 23 bases left between them. This CDR3 comprises 17 residues. Germline V gene sequence: CDR1 LNHDA, CDR2 SQIVND (reference sequence).

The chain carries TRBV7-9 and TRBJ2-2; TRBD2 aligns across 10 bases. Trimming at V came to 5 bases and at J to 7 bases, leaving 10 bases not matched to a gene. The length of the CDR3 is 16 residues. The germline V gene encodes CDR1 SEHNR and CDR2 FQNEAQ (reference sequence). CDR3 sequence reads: CASSPEAGGPVGELFF. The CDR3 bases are TGTGCCAGCAGCCCCGAAGCGGGAGGGCCTGTCGGGGAGCTGTTTTTT.